Listed below are T cell receptor beta chains from one sample, sequenced in a study of cytomegalovirus exposure and HLA in healthy donors. The assay was immunoSEQ multiplex PCR, and TCRdb's table has in-frame clones only and misses some. The sample contains about 89,000 clones, around 64% of which appear only once. The sequenced sample consisted of PBMCs. These receptors came from a human donor in good health. CDR3s include the opening cysteine and the closing phenylalanine or tryptophan. A D gene is named only where the DNA matches it firmly. Size values are once, few and many counts, or a class for expanded clones, and some rows have none.

cdr3_nt	cdr3_aa	d_call	clone_size	j_call	v_call	cdr3_length
TGTGCCAGCAGCTTTCGACGGGAGTCCTACGAGCAGTACTTC	CASSFRRESYEQYF	NA	few	TRBJ2-7	TRBV7-2	14
TGTGCCAGCAGTTACTGGGGGACAGGGACGGGCGAGCAGTACTTC	CASSYWGTGTGEQYF	TRBD1	NA	TRBJ2-7	TRBV6-6	15
TGTGCCAGCAGTCGGTCAGGGGTAACTAATGAAAAACTGTTTTTT	CASSRSGVTNEKLFF	NA	NA	TRBJ1-4	TRBV6-6	15
TGCGCCAGCAGCCAGGACAGAGGACCAGGTCAGCCCCAGCATTTT	CASSQDRGPGQPQHF	NA	few	TRBJ1-5	TRBV4-3	15
TGTGCCATCAGTGGAGACAGTTCAGATGAAGCTTTCTTT	CAISGDSSDEAFF	NA	NA	TRBJ1-1	TRBV10-3	13
TGTGCCAGCAGCCTTCGACAGGCTACGAGAACCTACGAGCAGTACTTC	CASSLRQATRTYEQYF	NA	NA	TRBJ2-7	TRBV5-5	16
TGTGCCAGCTCACCGTCGAGGACAGGGTATGGCTACACCTTC	CASSPSRTGYGYTF	TRBD1	NA	TRBJ1-2	TRBV18	14
TGCGCCAGCAGCCTCCCCCGAACAGGGGGCGCATACACCGGGGAGCTGTTTTTT	CASSLPRTGGAYTGELFF	TRBD1	NA	TRBJ2-2	TRBV5-1	18
TGTGCCAGCAGCCCCGGGGGGACCCAACTTGAAGCTTTCTTT	CASSPGGTQLEAFF	NA	NA	TRBJ1-1	TRBV7-2	14
TGCGCCAGCAGCTTCAAAAGGGACATCGGTTACGAGCAGTACTTC	CASSFKRDIGYEQYF	NA	NA	TRBJ2-7	TRBV5-1	15
TGTGCCAGCAGCCCACGGACTGCGATCGGGGAGCTGTTTTTT	CASSPRTAIGELFF	NA	NA	TRBJ2-2	TRBV9	14
TGTGCCAGCAGCACGGGACAGGGGAGAAGTCAGCCCCAGCATTTT	CASSTGQGRSQPQHF	TRBD1	NA	TRBJ1-5	TRBV6-5	15
TGTGCCAGCAGCTTAGCGGGGGCCTTGAATGAAAAACTGTTTTTT	CASSLAGALNEKLFF	NA	NA	TRBJ1-4	TRBV7-9	15
TGTGCCTGGGACGATTGGGCCAGGGGGCCGTGGGAGCAGTACTTC	CAWDDWARGPWEQYF	TRBD1	NA	TRBJ2-7	TRBV30	15
TGCGCCAGCACCCCTACGGGGGGTGATTCTGGAAACACCATATATTTT	CASTPTGGDSGNTIYF	NA	NA	TRBJ1-3	TRBV5-1	16
TGTGCCAGCAGTTTATGGGACACCGGCAATCAGCCCCAGCATTTT	CASSLWDTGNQPQHF	NA	NA	TRBJ1-5	TRBV6-1	15
TGTGCCAGCAGTTACCTTCGTCCGGGGAATGGCTACACCTTC	CASSYLRPGNGYTF	NA	NA	TRBJ1-2	TRBV6-5	14
TGTGCCAGTAGTCCCCGACAGGGCCAGGAAAAACTGTTTTTT	CASSPRQGQEKLFF	TRBD1	NA	TRBJ1-4	TRBV19	14
TGTGCCAGCAGCTTAACGGGGACAGGTCGCGAGCAGTACTTC	CASSLTGTGREQYF	TRBD1	NA	TRBJ2-7	TRBV7-2	14
TGTGCCAGCAGCTTGGATCAGCAGGGCACCGGGGAGCTGTTTTTT	CASSLDQQGTGELFF	NA	once	TRBJ2-2	TRBV5-4	15
TGTGCCAGTAGCCCTCGGACTAGCGGGGGAACTAGCACAGATACGCAGTATTTT	CASSPRTSGGTSTDTQYF	TRBD2	NA	TRBJ2-3	TRBV19	18
TGTGCCAGCAGCCAAGAAGCCTTTTCAGGCTTCCCTAATTCACCCCTCCACTTT	CASSQEAFSGFPNSPLHF	NA	NA	TRBJ1-6	TRBV14	18
TGTGCCAGCAGTGAAGTGCGGCCCCCGGCCCCCCTCCACTTT	CASSEVRPPAPLHF	NA	once	TRBJ1-6	TRBV6-1	14
TGTGCCAGCAGCTTAACCGGGAGCCACACTGAAGCTTTCTTT	CASSLTGSHTEAFF	NA	NA	TRBJ1-1	TRBV7-3	14
TGTGCCAGTAGTATAGCGGGGGTCCAAGAGACCCAGTACTTC	CASSIAGVQETQYF	NA	few	TRBJ2-5	TRBV19	14
TGTGCCAGCAGGAGATTTACTAACTATGGCTACACCTTC	CASRRFTNYGYTF	NA	NA	TRBJ1-2	TRBV2	13
TGTGCCAGCAGTTCCGGGTTCCCTAATGAAAAACTGTTTTTT	CASSSGFPNEKLFF	NA	NA	TRBJ1-4	TRBV2	14